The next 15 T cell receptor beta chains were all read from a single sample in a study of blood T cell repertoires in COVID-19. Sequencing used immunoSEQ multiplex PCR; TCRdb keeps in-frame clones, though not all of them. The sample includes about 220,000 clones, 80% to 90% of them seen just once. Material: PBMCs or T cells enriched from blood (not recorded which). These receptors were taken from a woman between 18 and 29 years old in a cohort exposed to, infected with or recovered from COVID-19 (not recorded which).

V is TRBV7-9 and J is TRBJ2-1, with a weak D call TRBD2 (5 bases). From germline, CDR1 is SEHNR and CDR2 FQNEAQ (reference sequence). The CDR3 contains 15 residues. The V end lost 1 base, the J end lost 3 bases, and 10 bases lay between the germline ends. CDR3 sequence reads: CASSLVSGNYNEQFF. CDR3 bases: TGTGCCAGCAGCTTAGTGTCCGGGAACTACAATGAGCAGTTCTTC.

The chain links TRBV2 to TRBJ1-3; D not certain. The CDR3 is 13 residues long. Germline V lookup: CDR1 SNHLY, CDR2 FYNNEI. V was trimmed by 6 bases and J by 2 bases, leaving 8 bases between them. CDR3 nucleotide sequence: TGTGCCAGCAGGGTAGTCCCTGGAAACACCATATATTTT. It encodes CASRVVPGNTIYF.

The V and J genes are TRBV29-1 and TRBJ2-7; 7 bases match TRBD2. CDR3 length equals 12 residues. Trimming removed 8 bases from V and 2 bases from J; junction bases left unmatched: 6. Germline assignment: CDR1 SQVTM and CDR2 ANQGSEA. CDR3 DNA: TGCAGCCCGACGGCGGGGGCCTACGAGCAGTACTTC. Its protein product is CSPTAGAYEQYF.

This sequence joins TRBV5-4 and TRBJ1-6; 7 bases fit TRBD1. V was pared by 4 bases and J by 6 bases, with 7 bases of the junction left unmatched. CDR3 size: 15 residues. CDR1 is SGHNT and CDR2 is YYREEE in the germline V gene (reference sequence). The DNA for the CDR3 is TGTGCCAGCAGCGTTGACAGGGCCTTTAATTCACCCCTCCACTTT. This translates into CASSVDRAFNSPLHF.

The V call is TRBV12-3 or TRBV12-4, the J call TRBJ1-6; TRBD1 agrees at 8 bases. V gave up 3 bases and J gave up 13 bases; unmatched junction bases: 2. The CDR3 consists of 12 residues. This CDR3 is CASSLGQAPLHF. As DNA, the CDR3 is TGTGCCAGCAGTTTGGGACAGGCTCCCCTCCACTTT.

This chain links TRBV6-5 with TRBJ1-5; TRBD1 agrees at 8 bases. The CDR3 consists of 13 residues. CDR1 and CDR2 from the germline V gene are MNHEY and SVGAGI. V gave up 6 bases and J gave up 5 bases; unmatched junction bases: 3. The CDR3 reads CASRDRADQPQHF. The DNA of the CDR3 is TGTGCCAGCAGGGACAGGGCCGATCAGCCCCAGCATTTT.

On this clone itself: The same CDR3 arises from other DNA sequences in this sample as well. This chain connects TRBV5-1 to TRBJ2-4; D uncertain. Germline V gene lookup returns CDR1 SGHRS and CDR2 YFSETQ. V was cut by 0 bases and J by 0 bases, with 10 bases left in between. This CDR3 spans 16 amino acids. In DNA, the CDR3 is TGCGCCAGCAGCTTGGGAACAGTACTAGCCAAAAACATTCAGTACTTC. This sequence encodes CASSLGTVLAKNIQYF.

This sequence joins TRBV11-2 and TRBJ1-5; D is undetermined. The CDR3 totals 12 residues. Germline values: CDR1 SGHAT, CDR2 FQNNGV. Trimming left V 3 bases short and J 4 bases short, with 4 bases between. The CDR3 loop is CASSFENQPQHF. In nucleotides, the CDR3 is TGTGCCAGCAGCTTTGAGAATCAGCCCCAGCATTTT. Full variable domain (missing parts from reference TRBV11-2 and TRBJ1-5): EAGVAQSPRYKIIEKRQSVAFWCNPISGHATLYWYQQILGQGPKLLIQFQNNGVVDDSQLPKDRFSAERLKGVDSTLKIQPAKLEDSAVYLCASSFENQPQHFGDGTRLSIL.

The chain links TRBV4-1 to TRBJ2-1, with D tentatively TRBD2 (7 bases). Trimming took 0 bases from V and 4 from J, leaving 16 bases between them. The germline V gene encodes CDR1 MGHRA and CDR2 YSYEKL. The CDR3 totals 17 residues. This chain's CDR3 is CASSQEGDGGPYNEQFF. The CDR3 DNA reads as TGCGCCAGCAGCCAAGAGGGGGACGGGGGGCCGTACAATGAGCAGTTCTTC.

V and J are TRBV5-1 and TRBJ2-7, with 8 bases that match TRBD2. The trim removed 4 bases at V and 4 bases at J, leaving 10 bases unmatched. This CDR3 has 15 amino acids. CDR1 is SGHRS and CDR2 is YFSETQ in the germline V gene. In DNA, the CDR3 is TGCGCCAGCAGCGAACAAGCGGGGGCTACGTACGAGCAGTACTTC. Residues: CASSEQAGATYEQYF.

CDR3 coding DNA: TGCGCCAGCAGTCCCGCGGGAGCAGTGGGGAATGAGCAGTTCTTC. This sequence encodes CASSPAGAVGNEQFF. The rearrangement uses TRBV5-1 and TRBJ2-1; 7 nucleotides align to TRBD2. The CDR3 covers 15 residues. The germline CDR1 and CDR2 sequences are SGHRS and YFSETQ. Germline trimming cut 5 bases from V and 7 bases from J; bases unmatched to any gene: 12. The full variable domain, its missing parts supplied by reference TRBV5-1 and TRBJ2-1, is KAGVTQTPRYLIKTRGQQVTLSCSPISGHRSVSWYQQTPGQGLQFLFEYFSETQRNKGNFPGRFSGRQFSNSRSEMNVSTLELGDSALYLCASSPAGAVGNEQFFGPGTRLTVL.

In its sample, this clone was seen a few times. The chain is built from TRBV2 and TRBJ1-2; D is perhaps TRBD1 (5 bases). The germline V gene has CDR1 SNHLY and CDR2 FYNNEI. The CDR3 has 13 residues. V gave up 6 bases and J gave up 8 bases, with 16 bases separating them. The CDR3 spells CASSLGGVQGYTF. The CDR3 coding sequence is TGTGCCAGCAGCCTCGGGGGGGTTCAGGGCTACACCTTC.

In nucleotides, the CDR3 is TGTGCCAGCAGGGGGGCGGGAGTGGGTTACGAGCAGTACTTC. It codes for CASRGAGVGYEQYF. The gene calls are TRBV27 and TRBJ2-7; D possibly corresponds to TRBD2 (7 bases). V was trimmed by 6 bases and J by 4 bases, leaving 16 bases between them. The CDR3 loop spans 14 amino acids. The germline CDR1 and CDR2 sequences are MNHEY and SMNVEV (reference sequence).

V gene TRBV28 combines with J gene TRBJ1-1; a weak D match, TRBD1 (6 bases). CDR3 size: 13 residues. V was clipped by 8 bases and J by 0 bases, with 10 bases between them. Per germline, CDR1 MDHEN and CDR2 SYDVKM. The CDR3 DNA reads TGTGCCAGCTACAGGGAAATGAACACTGAAGCTTTCTTT. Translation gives CASYREMNTEAFF.

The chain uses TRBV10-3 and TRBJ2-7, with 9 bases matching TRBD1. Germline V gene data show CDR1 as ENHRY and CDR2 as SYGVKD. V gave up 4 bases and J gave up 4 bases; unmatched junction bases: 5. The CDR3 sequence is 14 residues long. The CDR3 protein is CAISAGTGFYEQYF. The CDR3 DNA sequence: TGTGCCATCAGTGCCGGGACAGGGTTTTACGAGCAGTACTTC.